This TCR beta chain appears in the sequencing data of a study of OX40 agonist ivuxolimab in advanced cancers. Study results and limitations: Relative to CD4+, CD8+ T cells held more expanded clones on average. At 0.1 to 3.0 mg/kg, clonal expansion of CD4+ and CD8+ blood T cells had occurred by week 6.

V was shortened by 1 base and J by 12 bases, with 15 bases between the two germline ends. The germline gives CDR1 LGHNA, CDR2 YSLEER. There are 13 residues in the CDR3. As concerns this clone: Its antigen is undetermined.

Only in-frame clones appear in the TCRdb table, and some are missing; sequencing was by immunoSEQ multiplex PCR. This sample has approximately 59,000 clones; around 81% occur once, and the top ten carry about 4%. The TCR originated in an adult with an advanced solid tumor such as melanoma, head and neck, liver or kidney cancer. The sample here was CD4+ or CD8+ T cells sorted from blood, taken in a trial of the OX40 agonist ivuxolimab. The rearrangement links TRBV4-3 to TRBJ2-5; D gene ambiguous. The CDR3: CASSQGQASFKYF. CDR3 DNA sequence: TGCGCCAGCAGCCAAGGCCAAGCATCTTTCAAGTACTTC.